These 20 T cell receptor beta chains were sequenced from one sample in a study of cytomegalovirus exposure and HLA in healthy donors. Primers: 60 Vbeta forward and 13 Jbeta reverse. Assay used: immunoSEQ multiplex PCR; TCRdb lists only in-frame clones, some missing. The table has over 100,000 clones, over 9.5% seen once; the top ten hold roughly 5%. Sequenced sample: PBMCs. The receptors originated from a man aged 35 to 55 in good health and CMV-seropositive.

This rearrangement joins TRBV9 to TRBJ2-7; tentative D call: TRBD1 (6 bases). Deletions cut 0 bases from V and 3 bases from J, with 13 bases between. The CDR3 length is 15 residues. Germline V gene lookup returns CDR1 SGDLS and CDR2 YYNGEE. The CDR3 is CASSVEVGRGYEQYF. CDR3 bases: TGTGCCAGCAGCGTAGAGGTCGGCAGGGGCTACGAGCAGTACTTC.

This clone turned up a few times. The chain employs TRBV28 and TRBJ2-7; possibly TRBD1 for D (6 bases). With 8 bases removed from V and 4 bases from J, the gap between germline ends came to 15 bases. CDR1 is MDHEN, CDR2 SYDVKM, per germline. The CDR3 is 13 residues long. CDR3 amino acids: CASAWGLGYEQYF. The CDR3 DNA reads TGTGCCAGCGCCTGGGGGCTGGGATACGAGCAGTACTTC.

J is TRBJ2-5 and V is TRBV7-2, with a possible D match to TRBD1 (5 bases). The length of the CDR3 is 13 residues. Germline values: CDR1 SGHTA, CDR2 FQGNSA. V shed 5 bases and J shed 5 bases, with 12 bases lying between them. CDR3 sequence (DNA): TGTGCCAGCAGCGCATCCTCAGGGGAGACCCAGTACTTC. It specifies CASSASSGETQYF.

The chain combines TRBV11-2 with TRBJ2-7, with 7 bases matching TRBD1. CDR3 size: 13 residues. After removal of 6 bases from V and 6 bases from J, the junction contained 8 bases not matched to a gene. Germline-derived CDR1 and CDR2 are SGHAT and FQNNGV. The CDR3 nucleotides are TGTGCCAGCAGACAGACAGGGTCGGTCGAGCAGTACTTC. Translated: CASRQTGSVEQYF.

The chain combines TRBV5-1 with TRBJ2-1, with 9 nucleotides matching TRBD2. V dropped 0 bases and J dropped 6; count of bases not matched to a gene: 4. The CDR3 is made up of 15 amino acids. Germline assignment: CDR1 SGHRS and CDR2 YFSETQ. The CDR3 DNA follows: TGCGCCAGCAGCTTGGGTCTAGCGGGGACCAATGAGCAGTTCTTC. Protein product: CASSLGLAGTNEQFF. The full variable domain, rest sourced from reference TRBV5-1 and TRBJ2-1, is KAGVTQTPRYLIKTRGQQVTLSCSPISGHRSVSWYQQTPGQGLQFLFEYFSETQRNKGNFPGRFSGRQFSNSRSEMNVSTLELGDSALYLCASSLGLAGTNEQFFGPGTRLTVL.

V usage is TRBV29-1 and J usage is TRBJ2-7, with D possibly being TRBD1 (6 bases). The germline gives CDR1 SQVTM, CDR2 ANQGSEA. This CDR3 is 12 amino acids long. V was clipped by 7 bases and J by 2 bases, with 12 bases between them. The CDR3 region is CSAGTPTYEQYF. The CDR3 DNA reads TGCAGCGCCGGGACACCAACCTACGAGCAGTACTTC.

The chain carries TRBV7-9 and TRBJ2-7, with TRBD2 matching 7 bases. Germline V gene sequence: CDR1 SEHNR, CDR2 FQNEAQ (reference sequence). The CDR3 has 13 amino acids. V was pared by 6 bases and J by 3 bases, with 5 bases of the junction left unmatched. The chain's CDR3 is CASRRPSGYEQYF. The CDR3 nucleotides are TGTGCCAGCAGACGGCCTAGCGGCTACGAGCAGTACTTC.

The chain combines TRBV5-1 with TRBJ2-7; TRBD2 matches 8 bases. The CDR3 has 17 amino acids. V lost 0 bases and J lost 3; bases outside the gene matches: 11. Germline V lookup: CDR1 SGHRS, CDR2 YFSETQ. CDR3: CASSLGGMSGSHYEQYF. Written as DNA, the CDR3 is TGCGCCAGCAGCTTGGGTGGCATGAGCGGGAGCCACTACGAGCAGTACTTC.

V gene TRBV10-3 combines with J gene TRBJ2-1; 8 positions agree with TRBD2. Germline CDR1 ENHRY, CDR2 SYGVKD. V lost 4 bases and J lost 10; bases outside the gene matches: 3. The CDR3 contains 12 residues. The CDR3 region has the DNA TGTGCCATCAGTGTACTAGCGGACGAGCAGTTCTTC. Its protein product is CAISVLADEQFF.

The rearrangement links TRBV5-6 to TRBJ1-5; perhaps TRBD1 as D (5 bases). The CDR3 is made up of 15 amino acids. Between the trimmed V and J ends, which lost 5 bases and 4 bases, there was a span of 16 bases. CDR1 and CDR2 from the germline V gene are SGHDT and YYEEEE. The CDR3 here is CASSRAGTDNQPQHF. In DNA, the CDR3 is TGTGCCAGCAGTCGTGCCGGGACTGATAATCAGCCCCAGCATTTT.

The V gene is TRBV29-1, the J gene TRBJ2-2; unclear D gene. Trimming removed 3 bases from V and 3 bases from J, with 5 bases in between. Germline V gene sequence: CDR1 SQVTM, CDR2 ANQGSEA. The CDR3 extends over 12 amino acids. CDR3 in DNA: TGCAGCGTTGAGCCAGACACCGGGGAGCTGTTTTTT. Its translation: CSVEPDTGELFF.

This chain uses TRBV4-2 with TRBJ2-2, with D perhaps matching TRBD2 (6 bases). The V end was cut by 1 base, the J end by 3 bases, with 12 bases between. The CDR3 totals 16 residues. The germline gives CDR1 LGHNA, CDR2 YNFKEQ. In nucleotides, the CDR3 is TGTGCCAGCAGCCAAGCAGGAGGGAGGCACACCGGGGAGCTGTTTTTT. This encodes CASSQAGGRHTGELFF.

This sequence joins TRBV7-6 and TRBJ1-1; the match to TRBD1 covers 7 bases. From germline, CDR1 is SGHVS and CDR2 FNYEAQ. Unmatched junction bases numbered 9, after V lost 4 bases and J lost 1 base. This CDR3 comprises 16 residues. The CDR3 region has the DNA TGTGCCAGCAGCTACCGGGACAGAGGACCGAACACTGAAGCTTTCTTT. Residues: CASSYRDRGPNTEAFF.

The CDR3 reads CATSRSGGLGQPQHF. In nucleotides, the CDR3 is TGTGCCACCAGCAGAAGCGGGGGGCTAGGTCAGCCCCAGCATTTT. The chain links TRBV15 to TRBJ1-5; D is possibly TRBD1 (6 bases). V lost 2 bases, J lost 6 bases, and 14 bases lay in between. Germline values: CDR1 LNHNV, CDR2 YYDKDF (reference sequence). The CDR3 extends over 15 amino acids.

This clone was counted a few times. The chain employs TRBV9 and TRBJ1-3; D is possibly TRBD1 (5 bases). V was pared by 4 bases and J by 3 bases, with 20 bases between. This CDR3 region has 17 residues. Germline V gives CDR1 SGDLS, CDR2 YYNGEE. CDR3 sequence: CASSPGDLGSIGNTIYF. In nucleotides, the CDR3 is TGTGCCAGCAGCCCGGGGGATCTGGGGTCAATTGGAAACACCATATATTTT.

This clone was counted ten times or more. V is TRBV5-1 and J is TRBJ2-1; D call uncertain. Trimming removed 0 bases at V and 0 bases at J, with 16 bases between. The germline CDR1 and CDR2 sequences are SGHRS and YFSETQ. The CDR3 runs 18 residues. In DNA form, the CDR3 reads TGCGCCAGCAGCTTGGGAGTCAAAACTACGAGCTCCTACAATGAGCAGTTCTTC. Translated, it gives CASSLGVKTTSSYNEQFF.

This clone was picked up a small number of times. The chain joins TRBV21-1 to TRBJ1-1; the table's D call, TRBD1, has no DNA check behind it. TRBV21-1 is shown as a pseudogene. The CDR3 consists of 13 residues. The CDR3, as DNA: TGTGCCAGCAGCAAAGATGCAGGAATTGAAGCTTTCTTT. Amino acids: CASSKDAGIEAFF.

The table lists this clone with a few counts. The gene calls are TRBV7-6 and TRBJ2-7; TRBD1 matches at 8 bases. In germline, CDR1 is SGHVS, CDR2 FNYEAQ. The V segment lost 7 bases and the J segment 6 bases; nucleotides outside the gene matches: 11. The CDR3 totals 14 residues. CDR3 nucleotide sequence: TGTGCCAGCACCCCGGGACAGGTCCTCCTCGAGCAGTACTTC. The encoded protein is CASTPGQVLLEQYF. The variable domain in full, with the rest retrieved from reference TRBV7-6 and TRBJ2-7, is GAGVSQSPRYKVTKRGQDVALRCDPISGHVSLYWYRQALGQGPEFLTYFNYEAQQDKSGLPNDRFSAERPEGSISTLTIQRTEQRDSAMYRCASTPGQVLLEQYFGPGTRLTVT.

This clone occurred a few times. CDR3 sequence: CASTPAGLYEQYF. The CDR3 bases are TGTGCCAGCACCCCCGCGGGCCTCTACGAGCAGTACTTC. This chain uses TRBV28 with TRBJ2-7, with D possibly being TRBD2 (5 bases). The CDR3 loop spans 13 amino acids. V was shortened by 7 bases and J by 3 bases, with 13 bases between the two germline ends. CDR1 and CDR2 (germline): MDHEN, SYDVKM.

This chain links TRBV11-2 with TRBJ2-7; no definite D call. V lost 5 bases and J 2 bases, leaving 4 bases between the germline ends. Germline lookup yields CDR1 SGHAT and CDR2 FQNNGV. The CDR3 sequence is 11 residues long. The CDR3 bases are TGTGCCAGCAGCCCTGCCTACGAGCAGTACTTC. Translating gives CASSPAYEQYF.